A single sample is the source of the 21 T cell receptor beta chains below, sequenced in a study of cytomegalovirus exposure and HLA in healthy donors. The table came from immunoSEQ multiplex PCR; TCRdb's copy has only in-frame clones and leaves some out. The sample lists approximately 230,000 clones; approximately 84% were seen once. What was sequenced was PBMCs. The source of these receptors is a man younger than 35 in good health and CMV-seropositive.

The chain has TRBV29-1 and TRBJ2-2; 7 bases are a match to TRBD1. Trimming at V came to 5 bases and at J to 2 bases, leaving 5 bases not matched to a gene. Germline assignment: CDR1 SQVTM and CDR2 ANQGSEA. The length of the CDR3 is 14 residues. The CDR3 region is CSVYRGVNTGELFF. The DNA of the CDR3 is TGCAGCGTTTACAGGGGAGTAAACACCGGGGAGCTGTTTTTT.

The J gene is TRBJ2-1, the V gene TRBV7-3, with 8 bases matching TRBD2. Looked up from germline, CDR1 is SGHTA and CDR2 is FQGTGA. This CDR3 is built from 15 residues. V lost 5 bases and J lost 3; bases outside the gene matches: 6. CDR3 in amino acids: CASSGTSGIYNEQFF. The CDR3 bases are TGTGCCAGCAGCGGAACTAGCGGAATCTACAATGAGCAGTTCTTC.

The chain has TRBV5-1 and TRBJ1-1; D is unresolved. The germline gives CDR1 SGHRS, CDR2 YFSETQ. The CDR3 is made up of 14 amino acids. V lost 0 bases and J lost 4, with 10 bases in between. The CDR3 reads CASSLVAGITEAFF. In nucleotides, the CDR3 is TGCGCCAGCAGCTTGGTCGCCGGGATCACTGAAGCTTTCTTT.

The rearrangement uses TRBV6-5 and TRBJ1-4; TRBD1 matches at 9 bases. There are 13 residues in the CDR3. Germline CDR1 and CDR2: MNHEY and SVGAGI. V lost 5 bases to trimming and J lost 8 bases; unmatched junction nucleotides: 3. DNA of the CDR3: TGTGCCAGCAGTAGGGACAGGGCCGAAAAACTGTTTTTT. It translates to CASSRDRAEKLFF.

This chain joins TRBV27 and TRBJ2-1; the D is unclear. CDR3 length equals 13 residues. V was cut by 1 base and J by 9 bases, with 10 bases left in between. Germline V gene data show CDR1 as MNHEY and CDR2 as SMNVEV (reference sequence). The CDR3: CASSLYLVSEQFF. CDR3 sequence (DNA): TGTGCCAGCAGTTTATATCTAGTTAGTGAGCAGTTCTTC.

The rearrangement joins TRBV6-1 to TRBJ1-2, with a possible D match to TRBD1 (6 bases). Per the germline V gene, CDR1 is MNHNS and CDR2 is SASEGT. The ends were cut back, 6 bases at V and 2 bases at J, with 16 bases in the middle. The CDR3 is made up of 15 amino acids. The CDR3 coding sequence is TGTGCCAGCAGCTTGGGACAATCTCCCAACTATGGCTACACCTTC. Its protein product is CASSLGQSPNYGYTF.

This rearrangement joins TRBV4-1 to TRBJ2-7; D gene ambiguous. Germline V lookup: CDR1 MGHRA, CDR2 YSYEKL. The CDR3 is 14 amino acids. Trimming pared 4 bases from V and 6 bases from J, leaving 16 bases between. The CDR3 reads CASSLGPLGLEQYF. The CDR3 nucleotides are TGCGCCAGCAGCCTTGGACCCCTAGGGCTCGAGCAGTACTTC.

The rearrangement uses TRBV11-2 and TRBJ1-1; D possibly corresponds to TRBD1 (5 bases). Germline loops: CDR1 SGHAT, CDR2 FQNNGV. The CDR3 covers 14 residues. With 2 bases removed from V and 4 bases from J, the gap between germline ends came to 11 bases. The DNA of the CDR3 is TGTGCCAGCAGCTTAAAGGGGATGGCCACTGAAGCTTTCTTT. Protein product: CASSLKGMATEAFF.

The chain is built from TRBV5-1 and TRBJ1-3; D is perhaps TRBD1 (6 bases). There are 15 residues in the CDR3. Trimming removed 4 bases from V and 1 base from J, with 12 bases in between. Germline V gene data show CDR1 as SGHRS and CDR2 as YFSETQ. CDR3 loop: CASSVTGKSGNTIYF. The CDR3 DNA reads as TGCGCCAGCAGCGTTACAGGGAAATCTGGAAACACCATATATTTT.

The chain couples TRBV5-1 to TRBJ1-2, with D maybe TRBD1 (6 bases). There are 14 residues in the CDR3. V shed 4 bases and J shed 2 bases, with 12 bases lying between them. Germline-derived CDR1 and CDR2 are SGHRS and YFSETQ. CDR3 region: CASSEGQSNYGYTF. The CDR3 nucleotides read TGCGCCAGCAGCGAAGGACAGTCGAACTATGGCTACACCTTC. The whole variable domain, filled in from reference TRBV5-1 and TRBJ1-2, reads KAGVTQTPRYLIKTRGQQVTLSCSPISGHRSVSWYQQTPGQGLQFLFEYFSETQRNKGNFPGRFSGRQFSNSRSEMNVSTLELGDSALYLCASSEGQSNYGYTFGSGTRLTVV.

The table lists this clone with a count of one. The chain combines TRBV28 with TRBJ1-1, with no clear D. Germline V gene data show CDR1 as MDHEN and CDR2 as SYDVKM. This CDR3 contains 10 residues. V dropped 4 bases and J dropped 5 bases, with 2 bases sitting between them. CDR3 amino acids: CASSSTEAFF. DNA for the CDR3: TGTGCCAGCAGTTCGACTGAAGCTTTCTTT.

The gene calls are TRBV2 and TRBJ1-2; D remains ambiguous. Germline loops: CDR1 SNHLY, CDR2 FYNNEI. V was trimmed by 4 bases and J by 2 bases, leaving 11 bases between them. The CDR3 is 14 residues long. The CDR3, as DNA: TGTGCCAGCAGTGCATTGGCTGTAAACTATGGCTACACCTTC. Its translation is CASSALAVNYGYTF.

The chain uses TRBV7-9 and TRBJ1-1; D not resolved. The CDR3 is 13 amino acids. The V gene lost 4 bases and the J gene lost 0 bases, with 6 bases spanning the gap. CDR1 is SEHNR, CDR2 FQNEAQ, per germline (reference sequence). The DNA for the CDR3 is TGTGCCAGCAGCTCCTTTATGAACACTGAAGCTTTCTTT. Translation gives CASSSFMNTEAFF.

This clone was found once. The chain combines TRBV5-1 with TRBJ2-2; D remains unclear. Germline CDR1 is SGHRS and CDR2 is YFSETQ. The CDR3 has 14 residues. The V and J ends lost 0 bases and 4 bases respectively, with 7 bases between them. CDR3 protein: CASSLDRTTGELFF. CDR3 bases: TGCGCCAGCAGCTTGGACAGAACCACCGGGGAGCTGTTTTTT.

The chain recombines TRBV27 with TRBJ2-1; D is possibly TRBD2 (5 bases). Looked up from germline, CDR1 is MNHEY and CDR2 is SMNVEV (reference sequence). Trimming removed 6 bases from V and 2 bases from J, with 8 bases in between. The CDR3 extends over 13 amino acids. The CDR3 nucleotides are TGTGCCAGCAGGCTCGGGACCTACAATGAGCAGTTCTTC. Translating gives CASRLGTYNEQFF.

The rearrangement uses TRBV7-8 and TRBJ2-2; no firm D call. Germline loops: CDR1 SGHVS, CDR2 FQNEAQ. V was pared by 1 base and J by 3 bases, with 15 bases between. The CDR3 length is 17 residues. This CDR3 is CASSLGGRSGHTGELFF. In DNA, the CDR3 is TGTGCCAGCAGCTTAGGCGGTCGGTCAGGTCACACCGGGGAGCTGTTTTTT.

The rearrangement uses TRBV7-3 and TRBJ2-1, with D uncertain. V dropped 5 bases and J dropped 0 bases, with 11 bases sitting between them. The CDR3 is made up of 15 amino acids. Germline loops: CDR1 SGHTA, CDR2 FQGTGA. This chain's CDR3 is CASSLDGSSYNEQFF. DNA of the CDR3: TGTGCCAGCAGCCTGGACGGCAGCTCCTACAATGAGCAGTTCTTC. Full variable domain (rest looked up from reference TRBV7-3 and TRBJ2-1): GAGVSQTPSNKVTEKGKYVELRCDPISGHTALYWYRQSLGQGPEFLIYFQGTGAADDSGLPNDRFFAVRPEGSVSTLKIQRTERGDSAVYLCASSLDGSSYNEQFFGPGTRLTVL.

This clone was recorded once. The rearrangement links TRBV2 to TRBJ2-7; D might be TRBD2 (5 bases). The V end lost 6 bases, the J end lost 4 bases, and 13 bases lay between the germline ends. CDR1 and CDR2 from the germline V gene are SNHLY and FYNNEI. The CDR3 covers 13 residues. The DNA for the CDR3 is TGTGCCAGCAGCCTCGGGGTTTTTTACGAGCAGTACTTC. This translates into CASSLGVFYEQYF.

The chain carries TRBV9 and TRBJ2-7, with D unresolved. The CDR3 consists of 14 residues. Germline V gives CDR1 SGDLS, CDR2 YYNGEE. The germline V and J ends were trimmed by 3 bases and 5 bases, with 15 bases remaining between them. CDR3 sequence reads: CASSGQRLGDEQYF. The DNA for the CDR3 is TGTGCCAGCAGCGGCCAACGACTTGGGGACGAGCAGTACTTC.

This chain connects TRBV18 to TRBJ2-3; 14 bases map to TRBD2. From germline, CDR1 is KGHSH and CDR2 LQKENI. After removal of 3 bases from V and 0 bases from J, the junction contained 2 bases not matched to a gene. The length of the CDR3 is 17 residues. The CDR3 loop reads CASSPGLAGVSTDTQYF. The DNA for the CDR3 is TGTGCCAGCTCACCGGGACTAGCGGGAGTTAGCACAGATACGCAGTATTTT. Full variable domain (remainder filled in from reference TRBV18 and TRBJ2-3): NAGVMQNPRHLVRRRGQEARLRCSPMKGHSHVYWYRQLPEEGLKFMVYLQKENIIDESGMPKERFSAEFPKEGPSILRIQQVVRGDSAAYFCASSPGLAGVSTDTQYFGPGTRLTVL.

The rearrangement links TRBV6-6 to TRBJ1-5; D is undetermined. This CDR3 has 13 amino acids. Germline values: CDR1 MNHNY, CDR2 SVGAGI (reference sequence). V lost 6 bases and J lost 0, with 6 bases in between. The CDR3: CASSSDSNQPQHF. DNA for the CDR3: TGTGCCAGCAGCTCTGATAGCAATCAGCCCCAGCATTTT.